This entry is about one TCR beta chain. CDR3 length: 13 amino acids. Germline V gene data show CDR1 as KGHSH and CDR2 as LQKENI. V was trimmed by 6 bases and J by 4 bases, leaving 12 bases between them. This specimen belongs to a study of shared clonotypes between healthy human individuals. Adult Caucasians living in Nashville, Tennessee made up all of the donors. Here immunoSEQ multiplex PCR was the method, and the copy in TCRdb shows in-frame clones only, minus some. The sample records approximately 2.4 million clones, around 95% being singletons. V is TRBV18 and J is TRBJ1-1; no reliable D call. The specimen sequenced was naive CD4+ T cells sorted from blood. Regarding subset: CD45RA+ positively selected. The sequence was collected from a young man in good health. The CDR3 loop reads CASSQWASTEAFF. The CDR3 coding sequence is TGTGCCAGCTCCCAGTGGGCTAGCACTGAAGCTTTCTTT.